The rows below give T cell receptor beta chains drawn from one sample of a study of shared clonotypes between healthy human individuals. Clones were sequenced by immunoSEQ multiplex PCR, and TCRdb holds only the in-frame ones, with some missing. Of about 960,000 clones listed, 76% are singletons. The sample comprised memory CD4+ T cells sorted from blood. The receptors were gathered from a man between 18 and 35 years old in good health. Both conserved end residues are part of each CDR3. The order of the fields is J gene, D gene, V gene, clone size, CDR3 protein, CDR3 DNA. D genes are given only for firm matches. Some rows have no size entry. The others give once, few or many, or a class for an expanded clone.

TRBJ2-5 TRBD1 TRBV7-2 once CASSLDSGRGRETQYF TGTGCCAGCAGCTTAGATAGCGGCAGGGGGCGAGAGACCCAGTACTTC
TRBJ1-6 NA TRBV4-1 few CASSQDGGGRSPLHF TGCGCCAGCAGCCAAGATGGGGGGGGTCGGTCACCCCTCCACTTT
TRBJ2-7 NA TRBV19 once CASRPSSPSYEQYF TGTGCCAGTAGACCGTCATCGCCTTCTTACGAGCAGTACTTC
TRBJ2-2 NA TRBV6-1 NA CASSERSRPNPGELFF TGTGCCAGCAGTGAAAGGTCTCGACCTAATCCCGGGGAGCTGTTTTTT
TRBJ2-7 TRBD2 TRBV7-2 NA CASSHRKTSGSYEQYF TGTGCCAGCAGCCACCGCAAGACTAGCGGGTCCTACGAGCAGTACTTC
TRBJ1-2 NA TRBV15 once CATSRDKTAGGYTF TGTGCCACCAGCAGAGATAAGACGGCGGGGGGCTACACCTTC
TRBJ2-3 NA TRBV7-2 many CASSLGVDVTQYF TGTGCCAGCAGCTTAGGGGTAGACGTTACGCAGTATTTT
TRBJ2-1 TRBD1 TRBV5-1 few CASRDRASFEQFF TGCGCCAGCAGGGACAGGGCGAGCTTTGAGCAGTTCTTC
TRBJ1-1 NA TRBV5-6 NA CASSLGKGTIYGAFF TGTGCCAGCAGCTTGGGGAAGGGGACAATTTATGGAGCTTTCTTT
TRBJ2-7 NA TRBV9 few CASSVGRGALNYEQYF TGTGCCAGCAGCGTAGGTCGGGGGGCCCTAAATTACGAGCAGTACTTC
TRBJ1-2 NA TRBV6-6 NA CASSLTAANYGYTF TGTGCCAGCAGTTTAACAGCCGCTAACTATGGCTACACCTTC
TRBJ1-5 NA TRBV4-1 once CASSQENGAKVPQHF TGCGCCAGCAGCCAAGAAAATGGGGCCAAGGTGCCCCAGCATTTT
TRBJ2-5 TRBD2 TRBV5-4 NA CASSPRGTAVRETQYF TGTGCCAGCAGCCCGCGGGGGACTGCCGTTCGAGAGACCCAGTACTTC
TRBJ1-1 NA TRBV5-6 many CASSAAPAASTEAFF TGTGCCAGCAGCGCCGCCCCGGCAGCTTCCACTGAAGCTTTCTTT
TRBJ1-5 NA TRBV6-6 few CASSLAGQPQHF TGTGCCAGCAGCCTGGCCGGTCAGCCCCAGCATTTT
TRBJ2-2 NA TRBV18 NA CASSPPEGRVTGELFF TGTGCCAGCTCACCACCGGAGGGTCGGGTCACCGGGGAGCTGTTTTTT
TRBJ1-1 NA TRBV5-1 NA CASSLVGQAPGETFF TGCGCCAGCAGCTTGGTGGGCCAGGCCCCAGGCGAGACTTTCTTT
TRBJ2-3 NA TRBV29-1 NA CSLERGTDTQYF TGCAGCCTTGAGAGGGGGACAGATACGCAGTATTTT
TRBJ2-3 NA TRBV5-1 NA CASSFSGLIFTDTQYF TGCGCCAGCAGCTTTTCGGGACTCATCTTCACAGATACGCAGTATTTT
TRBJ1-6 NA TRBV28 once CASSPAIAIGRGSPLHF TGTGCCAGCAGTCCCGCTATAGCGATAGGTAGGGGTTCACCCCTCCACTTT
TRBJ2-7 NA TRBV11-2 NA CASIQNVGVSRHEQYF TGTGCCAGCATCCAGAATGTCGGTGTCAGCCGACACGAGCAGTACTTC
TRBJ2-3 NA TRBV5-1 once CASGRGSTDTQYF TGCGCCAGCGGAAGGGGATCCACAGATACGCAGTATTTT
TRBJ2-1 NA TRBV18 NA CASSPPGSGEQFF TGTGCCAGCTCACCACCGGGCAGTGGTGAGCAGTTCTTC
TRBJ1-5 NA TRBV12-5 NA CASGLVPPSNQPQHF TGTGCTAGTGGTTTGGTACCACCAAGCAATCAGCCCCAGCATTTT
TRBJ2-7 TRBD2 TRBV15 NA CATSRDFGGGSSYEQYF TGTGCCACCAGCAGAGATTTTGGTGGCGGGAGTAGCTACGAGCAGTACTTC
TRBJ2-1 TRBD2 TRBV29-1 NA CSVGTRLADNEQFF TGCAGCGTGGGTACCCGACTAGCGGACAATGAGCAGTTCTTC
TRBJ2-2 TRBD2 TRBV9 NA CASSVEGTRIPGELFF TGTGCCAGCAGCGTAGAAGGGACTAGGATACCCGGGGAGCTGTTTTTT
TRBJ2-3 NA TRBV30 NA CAWSRPGTDTQYF TGTGCCTGGAGTCGGCCGGGCACAGATACGCAGTATTTT
TRBJ1-4 TRBD1 TRBV7-3 NA CASSLSRGQKGCNEKLFF TGTGCCAGCAGCTTATCGAGGGGACAGAAGGGTTGTAATGAAAAACTGTTTTTT
TRBJ2-1 TRBD1 TRBV7-2 few CASSTGQGSPNEQFF TGTGCCAGCAGCACGGGACAGGGGTCCCCCAATGAGCAGTTCTTC
TRBJ2-1 TRBD2 TRBV6-5 NA CASSWDYPGSEQFF TGTGCCAGCAGCTGGGACTACCCCGGGAGTGAGCAGTTCTTC
TRBJ2-3 TRBD1 TRBV10-3 NA CAIGRDRATDTQYF TGTGCCATCGGACGGGACAGGGCCACAGATACGCAGTATTTT
TRBJ1-1 NA TRBV10-3 NA CAITRTGNMNTEAFF TGTGCCATCACCAGAACAGGGAACATGAACACTGAAGCTTTCTTT
TRBJ2-2 TRBD1 TRBV10-3 NA CAIRRGQDTGELFF TGTGCCATCAGAAGGGGGCAGGACACCGGGGAGCTGTTTTTT
TRBJ1-5 TRBD1 TRBV5-5 once CASSLNSGQGNNQPQHF TGTGCCAGCAGCTTGAATTCAGGACAGGGGAACAATCAGCCCCAGCATTTT
TRBJ2-7 TRBD1 TRBV7-9 NA CASSVGGQGAAEQYF TGTGCCAGCAGTGTGGGCGGACAGGGGGCTGCCGAGCAGTACTTC
TRBJ1-6 TRBD1 TRBV6-4 NA CASSDRGRRTLHF TGTGCCAGCAGCGACAGGGGGCGCAGGACCCTCCACTTT
TRBJ1-1 TRBD1 TRBV7-9 NA CASSPEGQGATEAFF TGTGCCAGCAGCCCGGAAGGACAGGGGGCCACTGAAGCTTTCTTT
TRBJ2-1 TRBD1 TRBV2 NA CASSKGQGGIHEQFF TGTGCCAGCAGTAAGGGACAGGGGGGGATCCATGAGCAGTTCTTC
TRBJ1-1 NA TRBV27 many CASSLNLNTEAFF TGTGCCAGCAGTTTAAACCTGAACACTGAAGCTTTCTTT
TRBJ1-1 NA TRBV5-1 NA CASSLYGLNTEAFF TGCGCCAGCAGCCTATACGGCCTGAACACTGAAGCTTTCTTT
TRBJ2-5 TRBD1 TRBV2 NA CASSLDRHQETQYF TGTGCCAGCAGTTTGGACAGGCACCAAGAGACCCAGTACTTC
TRBJ2-7 TRBD2 TRBV2 NA CASSIREGRSEQYF TGTGCCAGCAGTATCCGGGAGGGCCGGTCCGAGCAGTACTTC
TRBJ1-2 NA TRBV7-9 many CASSRGPGLGYTF TGTGCCAGCTCGAGAGGGCCCGGCTTGGGCTACACCTTC
TRBJ2-7 TRBD1 TRBV18 NA CASSPNRGVEQYF TGTGCCAGCTCACCAAACAGGGGTGTCGAGCAGTACTTC
TRBJ2-3 TRBD2 TRBV7-9 once CASSEPSGSDTQYF TGTGCCAGCAGCGAGCCTAGCGGGAGTGATACGCAGTATTTT
TRBJ2-1 TRBD1 TRBV28 NA CASSRLRQGAGNEQFF TGTGCCAGCAGTCGCTTACGACAGGGGGCTGGGAATGAGCAGTTCTTC
TRBJ1-1 NA TRBV2 NA CASSPRDTEAFF TGTGCCAGCAGCCCGAGGGACACTGAAGCTTTCTTT
TRBJ2-3 NA TRBV4-3 NA CASSPNSVDTQYF TGCGCCAGCAGCCCGAATTCCGTAGATACGCAGTATTTT
TRBJ2-5 NA TRBV5-1 NA CASSLGGLGETQYF TGCGCCAGCAGCTTGGGAGGGTTAGGAGAGACCCAGTACTTC
TRBJ2-1 NA TRBV6-6 NA CASLKGVYNEQFF TGTGCCAGCCTAAAGGGGGTTTACAATGAGCAGTTCTTC
TRBJ1-1 NA TRBV5-1 few CASSAGQNTEAFF TGCGCCAGCAGCGCGGGACAGAACACTGAAGCTTTCTTT
TRBJ2-2 NA TRBV19 NA CASSFRRGWELFF TGTGCCAGTAGCTTCCGAAGAGGCTGGGAGCTGTTTTTT
TRBJ1-2 NA TRBV6-1 NA CASSEQRNYGYTF TGTGCCAGCAGTGAACAGCGGAACTATGGCTACACCTTC